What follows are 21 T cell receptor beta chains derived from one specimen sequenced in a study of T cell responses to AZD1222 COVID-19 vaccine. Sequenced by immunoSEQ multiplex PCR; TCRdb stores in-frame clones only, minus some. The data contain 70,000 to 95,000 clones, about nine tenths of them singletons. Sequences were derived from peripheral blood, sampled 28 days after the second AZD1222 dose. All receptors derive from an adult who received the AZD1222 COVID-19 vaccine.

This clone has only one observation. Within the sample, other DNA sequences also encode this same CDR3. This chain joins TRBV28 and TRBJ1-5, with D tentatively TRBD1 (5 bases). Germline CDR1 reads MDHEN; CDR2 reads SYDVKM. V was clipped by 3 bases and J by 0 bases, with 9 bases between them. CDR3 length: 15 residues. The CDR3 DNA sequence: TGTGCCAGCAGTTTGGGGGGAAATAGCAATCAGCCCCAGCATTTT. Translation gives CASSLGGNSNQPQHF.

The CDR3 DNA follows: TGTGCCAGCAGCCCGGGACAGGGGTACTACGAGCAGTACTTC. Amino acids: CASSPGQGYYEQYF. The chain combines TRBV9 with TRBJ2-7; 10 bases are shared with TRBD1. Looked up from germline, CDR1 is SGDLS and CDR2 is YYNGEE. The CDR3 has 14 amino acids. The V gene end was trimmed by 4 bases and the J gene end by 3 bases; junction bases not matched to a gene: 4. The variable domain in full, with the rest retrieved from reference TRBV9 and TRBJ2-7, is DSGVTQTPKHLITATGQRVTLRCSPRSGDLSVYWYQQSLDQGLQFLIQYYNGEERAKGNILERFSAQQFPDLHSELNLSSLELGDSALYFCASSPGQGYYEQYFGPGTRLTVT.

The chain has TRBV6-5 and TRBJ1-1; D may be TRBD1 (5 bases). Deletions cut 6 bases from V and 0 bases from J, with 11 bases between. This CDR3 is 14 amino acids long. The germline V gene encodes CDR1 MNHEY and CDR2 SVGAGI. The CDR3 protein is CASSRDGLNTEAFF. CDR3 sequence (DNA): TGTGCCAGCAGCCGGGACGGATTGAACACTGAAGCTTTCTTT.

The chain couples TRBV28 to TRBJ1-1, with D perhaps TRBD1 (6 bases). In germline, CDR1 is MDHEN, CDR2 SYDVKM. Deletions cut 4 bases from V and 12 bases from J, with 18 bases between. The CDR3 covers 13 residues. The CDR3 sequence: CASSYSGGRRTFF. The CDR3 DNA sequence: TGTGCCAGCAGTTACTCTGGGGGGCGCAGGACTTTCTTT.

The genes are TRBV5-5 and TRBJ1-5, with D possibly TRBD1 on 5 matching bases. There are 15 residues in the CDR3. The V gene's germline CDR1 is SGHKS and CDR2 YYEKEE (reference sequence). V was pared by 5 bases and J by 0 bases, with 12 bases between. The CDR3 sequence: CASSSTDHSNQPQHF. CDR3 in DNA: TGTGCCAGCAGTTCGACAGACCATAGCAATCAGCCCCAGCATTTT. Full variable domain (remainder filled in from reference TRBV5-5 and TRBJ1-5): DAGVTQSPTHLIKTRGQQVTLRCSPISGHKSVSWYQQVLGQGPQFIFQYYEKEERGRGNFPDRFSARQFPNYSSELNVNALLLGDSALYLCASSSTDHSNQPQHFGDGTRLSIL.

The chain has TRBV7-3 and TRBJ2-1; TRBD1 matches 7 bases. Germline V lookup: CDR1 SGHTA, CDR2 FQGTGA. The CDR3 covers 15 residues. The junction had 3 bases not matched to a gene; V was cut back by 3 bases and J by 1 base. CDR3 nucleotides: TGTGCCAGCAGCTTCGACAGGGTGTCCTACAATGAGCAGTTCTTC. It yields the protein CASSFDRVSYNEQFF.

CDR3 loop: CASSVATGSSGYNEQFF. The CDR3 DNA reads TGTGCCAGCAGCGTAGCTACAGGCAGTTCGGGGTACAATGAGCAGTTCTTC. This chain connects TRBV9 to TRBJ2-1; possibly TRBD1 or TRBD2 for D (5 bases each). Germline V gene data show CDR1 as SGDLS and CDR2 as YYNGEE. This CDR3 is 17 amino acids long. The V and J ends lost 0 bases and 4 bases respectively, with 17 bases between them. Supplemented by reference TRBV9 and TRBJ2-1, the full variable domain reads DSGVTQTPKHLITATGQRVTLRCSPRSGDLSVYWYQQSLDQGLQFLIQYYNGEERAKGNILERFSAQQFPDLHSELNLSSLELGDSALYFCASSVATGSSGYNEQFFGPGTRLTVL.

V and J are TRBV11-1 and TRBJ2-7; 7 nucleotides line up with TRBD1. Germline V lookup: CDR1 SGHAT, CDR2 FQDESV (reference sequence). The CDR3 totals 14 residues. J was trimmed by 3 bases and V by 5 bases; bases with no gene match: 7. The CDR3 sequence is CASSNRDRGYEQYF. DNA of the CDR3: TGTGCCAGCAGCAACAGGGACAGAGGCTACGAGCAGTACTTC.

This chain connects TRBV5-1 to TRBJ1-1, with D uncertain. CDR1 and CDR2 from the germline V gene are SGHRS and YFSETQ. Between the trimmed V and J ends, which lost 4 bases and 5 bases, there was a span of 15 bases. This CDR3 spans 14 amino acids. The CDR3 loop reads CASSPGIEGTEAFF. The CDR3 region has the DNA TGCGCCAGCAGCCCGGGAATCGAAGGGACTGAAGCTTTCTTT.

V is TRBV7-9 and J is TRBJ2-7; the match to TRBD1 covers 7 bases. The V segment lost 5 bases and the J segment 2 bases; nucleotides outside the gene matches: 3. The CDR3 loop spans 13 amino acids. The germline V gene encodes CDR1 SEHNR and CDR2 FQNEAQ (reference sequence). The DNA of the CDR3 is TGTGCCAGCAGCGACGACAGGGCCTACGAGCAGTACTTC. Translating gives CASSDDRAYEQYF.

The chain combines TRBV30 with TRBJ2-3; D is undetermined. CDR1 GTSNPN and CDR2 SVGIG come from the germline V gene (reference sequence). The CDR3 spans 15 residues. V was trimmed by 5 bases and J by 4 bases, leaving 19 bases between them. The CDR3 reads CAWAGPYFPADTQYF. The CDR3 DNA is TGTGCCTGGGCCGGTCCTTACTTTCCCGCAGATACGCAGTATTTT.

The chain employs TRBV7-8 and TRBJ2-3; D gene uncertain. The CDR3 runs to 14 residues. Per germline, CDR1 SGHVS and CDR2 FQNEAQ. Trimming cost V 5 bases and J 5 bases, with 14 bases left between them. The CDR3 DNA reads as TGTGCCAGCAGCCCGAGACGGGTGGAAGATACGCAGTATTTT. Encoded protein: CASSPRRVEDTQYF.

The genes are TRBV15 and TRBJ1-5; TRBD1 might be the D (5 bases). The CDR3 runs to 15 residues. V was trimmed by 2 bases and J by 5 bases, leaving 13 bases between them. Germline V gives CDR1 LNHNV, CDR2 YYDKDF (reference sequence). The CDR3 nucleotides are TGTGCCACCAGCAGATATCAGGGAGGTTATCAGCCCCAGCATTTT. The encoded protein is CATSRYQGGYQPQHF.

CDR3 residues: CASSTGVGGTDTQYF. In DNA form, the CDR3 reads TGCGCCAGCAGCACTGGGGTGGGAGGCACAGATACGCAGTATTTT. J is TRBJ2-3 and V is TRBV5-1, with a weak D call TRBD2 (5 bases). Trimming pared 4 bases from V and 1 base from J, leaving 13 bases between. This CDR3 is built from 15 residues. Germline V CDR1 and CDR2: SGHRS, YFSETQ.

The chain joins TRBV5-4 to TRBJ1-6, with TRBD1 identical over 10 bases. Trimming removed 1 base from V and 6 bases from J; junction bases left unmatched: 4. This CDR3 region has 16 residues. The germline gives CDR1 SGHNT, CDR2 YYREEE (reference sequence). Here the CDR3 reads CASSLPRTGGNSPLHF. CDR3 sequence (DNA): TGTGCCAGCAGCTTGCCTCGGACAGGGGGTAATTCACCCCTCCACTTT. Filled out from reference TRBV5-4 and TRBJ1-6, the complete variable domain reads ETGVTQSPTHLIKTRGQQVTLRCSSQSGHNTVSWYQQALGQGPQFIFQYYREEENGRGNFPPRFSGLQFPNYSSELNVNALELDDSALYLCASSLPRTGGNSPLHFGNGTRLTVT.

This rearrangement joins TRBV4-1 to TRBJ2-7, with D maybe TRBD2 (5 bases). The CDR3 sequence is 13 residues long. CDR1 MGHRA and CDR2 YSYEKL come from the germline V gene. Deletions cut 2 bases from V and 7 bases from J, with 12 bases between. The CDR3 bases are TGCGCCAGCAGCCAACGAGCCTCGGGGGAGCAGTACTTC. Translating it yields CASSQRASGEQYF.

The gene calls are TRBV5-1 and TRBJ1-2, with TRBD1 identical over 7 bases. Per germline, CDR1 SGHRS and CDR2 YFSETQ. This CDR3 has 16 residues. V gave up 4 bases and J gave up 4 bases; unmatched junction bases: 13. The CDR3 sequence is CASSPSPGTEGYGYTF. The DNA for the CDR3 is TGCGCCAGCAGCCCCTCCCCCGGGACAGAAGGCTATGGCTACACCTTC.

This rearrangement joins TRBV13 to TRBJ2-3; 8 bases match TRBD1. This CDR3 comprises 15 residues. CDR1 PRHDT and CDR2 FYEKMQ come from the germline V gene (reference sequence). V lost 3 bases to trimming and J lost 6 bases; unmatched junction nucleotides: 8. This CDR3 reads CASSLNRGVVDTQYF. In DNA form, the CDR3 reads TGTGCCAGCAGCTTGAACAGGGGGGTGGTGGATACGCAGTATTTT.

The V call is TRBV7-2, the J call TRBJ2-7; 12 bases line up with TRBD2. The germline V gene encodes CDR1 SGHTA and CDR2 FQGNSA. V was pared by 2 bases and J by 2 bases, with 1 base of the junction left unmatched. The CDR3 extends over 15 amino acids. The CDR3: CASSLPSGGAYEQYF. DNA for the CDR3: TGTGCCAGCAGCTTACCTAGCGGGGGGGCCTACGAGCAGTACTTC. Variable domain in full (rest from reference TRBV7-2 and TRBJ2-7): GAGVSQSPSNKVTEKGKDVELRCDPISGHTALYWYRQSLGQGLEFLIYFQGNSAPDKSGLPSDRFSAERTGGSVSTLTIQRTQQEDSAVYLCASSLPSGGAYEQYFGPGTRLTVT.

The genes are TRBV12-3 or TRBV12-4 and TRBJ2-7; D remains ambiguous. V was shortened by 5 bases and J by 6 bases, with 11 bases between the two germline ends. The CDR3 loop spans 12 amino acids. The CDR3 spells CASSLSRREQYF. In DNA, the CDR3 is TGTGCCAGCAGTCTTAGTCGGCGCGAGCAGTACTTC.

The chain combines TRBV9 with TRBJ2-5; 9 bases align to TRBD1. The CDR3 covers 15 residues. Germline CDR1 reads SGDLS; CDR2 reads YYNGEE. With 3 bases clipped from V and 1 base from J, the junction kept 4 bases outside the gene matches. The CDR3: CASSGGTGSQETQYF. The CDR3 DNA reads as TGTGCCAGCAGCGGGGGGACAGGGAGCCAAGAGACCCAGTACTTC. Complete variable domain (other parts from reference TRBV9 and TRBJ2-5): DSGVTQTPKHLITATGQRVTLRCSPRSGDLSVYWYQQSLDQGLQFLIQYYNGEERAKGNILERFSAQQFPDLHSELNLSSLELGDSALYFCASSGGTGSQETQYFGPGTRLLVL.